Listed here are 16 T cell receptor beta chains from one sample, sequenced in a study of blood T cell repertoires in COVID-19. TCRdb keeps only in-frame clones here, not all; method: immunoSEQ multiplex PCR. The sample lists more than 85,000 clones; about 91% were seen once. The sample comprised peripheral blood. These receptors were taken from a man in his fifties with COVID-19, enrolled during active disease.

The rearrangement joins TRBV30 to TRBJ1-1, with TRBD1 matching 7 bases. The CDR3 length is 13 residues. Germline-derived CDR1 and CDR2 are GTSNPN and SVGIG (reference sequence). The junction had 5 bases not matched to a gene; V was cut back by 2 bases and J by 5 bases. Written as DNA, the CDR3 is TGTGCCTGGAGTATCACAGGGGTTACTGAAGCTTTCTTT. Encoded protein: CAWSITGVTEAFF.

V is TRBV6-6 and J is TRBJ1-1; D is perhaps TRBD1 (6 bases). V lost 5 bases and J lost 4, with 14 bases in between. Germline V CDR1 and CDR2: MNHNY, SVGAGI (reference sequence). The CDR3 is made up of 14 amino acids. CDR3 coding DNA: TGTGCCAGCAGTACGTCAGGGGTCGGCACTGAAGCTTTCTTT. The encoded protein is CASSTSGVGTEAFF.

The CDR3 DNA reads as TGCGCCAGCAGCCTAAGGGACAGGGACCGCTATGGCTACACCTTC. It codes for CASSLRDRDRYGYTF. The chain uses TRBV4-1 and TRBJ1-2; 9 nucleotides agree with TRBD1. Germline values: CDR1 MGHRA, CDR2 YSYEKL. The CDR3 totals 15 residues. Trimming cost V 4 bases and J 4 bases; bases outside gene matches: 7.

The chain combines TRBV2 with TRBJ1-5, with no clear D. CDR1 SNHLY and CDR2 FYNNEI come from the germline V gene. V lost 2 bases and J 3 bases, leaving 11 bases between the germline ends. The CDR3 length is 15 residues. CDR3 nucleotides: TGTGCCAGCAGTGAATCGAACTCGAACAATCAGCCCCAGCATTTT. This gives the protein CASSESNSNNQPQHF.

J is TRBJ2-7 and V is TRBV25-1; 11 bases fit TRBD2. Per germline, CDR1 MGHDK and CDR2 SYGVNS. J gave up 5 bases and V 1 base, and 4 bases lay outside the gene matches. The length of the CDR3 is 15 residues. The CDR3 protein is CASSELAGGPNEQYF. In DNA form, the CDR3 reads TGTGCCAGCAGTGAATTAGCGGGGGGGCCCAACGAGCAGTACTTC.

This chain joins TRBV20-1 and TRBJ1-2; D unresolved. The V end was cut by 3 bases, the J end by 4 bases, with 12 bases between. From germline, CDR1 is DFQATT and CDR2 SNEGSKA (reference sequence). The CDR3 is 13 amino acids. CDR3 nucleotides: TGCAGTGCTAGTTTCAGGTCCGTCTATGGCTACACCTTC. Its translation is CSASFRSVYGYTF.

The chain is built from TRBV6-5 and TRBJ1-5, with D possibly matching TRBD1 (5 bases). Trimming took 0 bases from V and 7 from J, leaving 10 bases between them. The V gene's germline CDR1 is MNHEY and CDR2 SVGAGI. The length of the CDR3 is 14 residues. The CDR3 region is CASSYSKRGQPQHF. CDR3 DNA sequence: TGTGCCAGCAGTTACTCGAAAAGGGGACAGCCCCAGCATTTT.

J is TRBJ1-1 and V is TRBV19, with D perhaps matching TRBD1 (6 bases). Germline V gene data show CDR1 as LNHDA and CDR2 as SQIVND (reference sequence). This CDR3 has 12 residues. V was trimmed by 10 bases and J by 4 bases, leaving 13 bases between them. CDR3 amino acids: CATRDIGTEAFF. CDR3 DNA: TGTGCCACTCGGGACATAGGCACTGAAGCTTTCTTT.

This clone was found once. DNA for the CDR3: TGTGCCAGTAGTACCCGACAGGGATCTAGTCAGCCCCAGCATTTT. Translated: CASSTRQGSSQPQHF. The chain carries TRBV19 and TRBJ1-5; 7 bases align to TRBD1. This CDR3 comprises 15 residues. Germline CDR1 reads LNHDA; CDR2 reads SQIVND (reference sequence). Trimming took 4 bases from V and 6 from J; bases not matched to a gene: 9.

In this sample, this clone turned up once. V is TRBV15 and J is TRBJ1-3; TRBD1 is a possible D gene (5 bases). The CDR3 is 14 amino acids. Trimming cost V 4 bases and J 4 bases, with 11 bases left between them. CDR1 and CDR2 from the germline V gene are LNHNV and YYDKDF (reference sequence). CDR3 DNA sequence: TGTGCCACCAGCAAGGGGATGTCCGGAAACACCATATATTTT. Its protein is CATSKGMSGNTIYF.

This clone was seen a single time. The gene calls are TRBV5-6 and TRBJ1-1; D is unresolved. With 3 bases removed from V and 0 bases from J, the gap between germline ends came to 12 bases. There are 15 residues in the CDR3. Germline CDR1 SGHDT, CDR2 YYEEEE. CDR3 nucleotide sequence: TGTGCCAGCAGCTCAGCGACCACGATGAACACTGAAGCTTTCTTT. It encodes CASSSATTMNTEAFF.

This chain links TRBV5-1 with TRBJ1-6, with D perhaps matching TRBD1 (6 bases). The CDR3 covers 16 residues. Germline CDR1 reads SGHRS; CDR2 reads YFSETQ. Between the trimmed V and J ends, which lost 4 bases and 6 bases, there was a span of 17 bases. The CDR3 nucleotides are TGCGCCAGCAGCCGAGGATCCGGGACATCTAATTCACCCCTCCACTTT. It specifies CASSRGSGTSNSPLHF.

J is TRBJ1-2 and V is TRBV7-2; no definite D call. Germline V lookup: CDR1 SGHTA, CDR2 FQGNSA. This CDR3 is built from 13 residues. Trimming stripped 4 bases from V and 6 bases from J, with 12 bases between. CDR3 loop: CASSSVYRDGYTF. In nucleotides, the CDR3 is TGTGCCAGCAGCTCGGTCTACCGGGATGGCTACACCTTC.

This chain uses TRBV12-3 or TRBV12-4 with TRBJ1-2, with D possibly TRBD1 on 6 matching bases. Between the trimmed V and J ends, which lost 6 bases and 2 bases, there was a span of 10 bases. This CDR3 has 13 residues. The CDR3 coding sequence is TGTGCCAGCAGCTGGGGGCCGAACTATGGCTACACCTTC. Translating gives CASSWGPNYGYTF.

J is TRBJ1-1 and V is TRBV5-1; TRBD1 might be the D (5 bases). The V end was cut by 1 base, the J end by 5 bases, with 15 bases between. Germline loops: CDR1 SGHRS, CDR2 YFSETQ. This CDR3 has 15 amino acids. DNA for the CDR3: TGCGCCAGCAGCTTGATCGGGACTTTAGGGACTGAAGCTTTCTTT. This encodes CASSLIGTLGTEAFF.

This clone showed up just a few times. This sequence joins TRBV2 and TRBJ2-7, with 10 nucleotides matching TRBD1. This CDR3 is 16 amino acids long. Germline V CDR1 and CDR2: SNHLY, FYNNEI. Trimming took 6 bases from V and 4 from J; bases not matched to a gene: 12. The DNA of the CDR3 is TGTGCCAGCAGATCATTCAGAGACAGGGGGCTTTACGAGCAGTACTTC. Translation: CASRSFRDRGLYEQYF.